This T cell receptor beta chain was sequenced in a study of immune heterogeneity within non-small cell lung tumors. V gave up 4 bases and J gave up 3 bases; unmatched junction bases: 12. Germline V lookup: CDR1 MNHEY, CDR2 SVGEGT. This CDR3 comprises 18 residues. This clonotype has at least ten counts. With 600 to 700 ng used per sample, the template was genomic DNA from bulk tumor. Several far-apart biopsies were taken per primary tumor during surgery. Enrolled individuals presented with untreated, newly diagnosed non-small cell lung cancer and received curative surgery. Multiplex PCR (32 V and 13 J primers) was used to amplify the TCR beta CDR3. TCRdb re-called the multiplex PCR reads with MiXCR, one entry per CDR3 protein. The sample gives around 19,000 distinct CDR3 sequences, 25% to 35% of which show up once; around 4.3% is in the top ten.

The chain recombines TRBV6-2 or TRBV6-3 with TRBJ2-1; 10 nucleotides agree with TRBD2. The sample taken for sequencing was lung tumor tissue. This clonotype was sampled from a man in his forties or fifties with non-small cell lung cancer. CDR3 coding DNA: TGTGCCAGCAGTTCCCTCCGCGCAGCGGGAGGGCTCTACAATGAGCAGTTCTTC. Translating it yields CASSSLRAAGGLYNEQFF.